Listed below are T cell receptor beta chains from one sample, sequenced in a study of tumor and adjacent non-tumor tissue in lung cancer. Each CDR3 protein gets one entry after TCRdb re-called the multiplex PCR reads with MiXCR. In the table there are under 150,000 distinct CDR3 sequences, around two thirds of which are singletons. The sequenced sample consisted of lung tumor tissue. The receptors shown here come from a man aged 55 to 69 with small cell lung cancer. Both conserved end residues are part of each CDR3. Fields, in order: V gene, D gene, J gene, clone size, CDR3 DNA, CDR3 protein. D genes are given only for firm matches. Clone size, where shown, is once, few, many, or a class for clones that have expanded.

V: TRBV29-1; D: -; J: TRBJ2-1; size: -; DNA: TGCAGCTTTGAAGACACTGGGGCGTCGGCAGTCCCCTCCTACAATCAGCAGTTCTTC; CDR3: CSFEDTGASAVPSYNQQFF
V: TRBV20-1; D: TRBD1; J: TRBJ1-5; size: -; DNA: TGCAGTGCTGGGGGCTCAGGGGGTGAGGATATCAATCAGCCCCAGCATTTT; CDR3: CSAGGSGGEDINQPQHF
V: TRBV29-1; D: -; J: TRBJ2-2; size: -; DNA: TGCAGCGTTGTTGGGGACACCGGGGAGCTGTTTTTT; CDR3: CSVVGDTGELFF
V: TRBV9; D: -; J: TRBJ2-2; size: -; DNA: TGTGCCAGCTCCCGACAGTTCGCGAACACTGGGGAGCTGCTTTTT; CDR3: CASSRQFANTGELLF
V: TRBV6-5; D: -; J: TRBJ2-1; size: -; DNA: TGTGCCGGCAGTTACTTGGGACAAGGCAATGAGCAGTTCTTC; CDR3: CAGSYLGQGNEQFF
V: TRBV20-1; D: TRBD2; J: TRBJ2-3; size: many; DNA: TGCAGTGCTAGAGATTATACGTCGGGCGGGAGGAGGGGCTCAGATACGCAGTATTTT; CDR3: CSARDYTSGGRRGSDTQYF
V: TRBV12-3/TRBV12-4; D: -; J: TRBJ2-2; size: -; DNA: TGTGCCATCAGTTGGGCTTCCGGGGAGCTGTTTTTT; CDR3: CAISWASGELFF
V: TRBV6-5; D: TRBD1; J: TRBJ1-2; size: many; DNA: TGTGCCAGCAGTTACGTAACCGGGACAGGGGCCTATGGCTACACCTTC; CDR3: CASSYVTGTGAYGYTF
V: TRBV11-2; D: TRBD2; J: TRBJ2-1; size: -; DNA: TGTGCCAGTAGCTTTGCTAGCGGGGGGGATGAGCAGTTCTTC; CDR3: CASSFASGGDEQFF
V: TRBV6-5; D: TRBD2; J: TRBJ2-1; size: -; DNA: TGTGCCTGCAGACTCCTAGCGGGAGGGTACAATGAGCAGTTCTTC; CDR3: CACRLLAGGYNEQFF
V: TRBV6-5; D: -; J: TRBJ2-7; size: once; DNA: TGTGCCAGCAGTACGCAGGATCGATCCTACGAGCAGTACTTC; CDR3: CASSTQDRSYEQYF
V: TRBV18; D: -; J: TRBJ2-7; size: few; DNA: TGTGCCAGCTCACCACGGGAAGGGGGCTCCTACGAGCAGTACTTC; CDR3: CASSPREGGSYEQYF
V: TRBV11-1; D: -; J: TRBJ2-2; size: -; DNA: TGTGCCAGCAGTTTACGGGATACCGGGGTGCTGTTTTTT; CDR3: CASSLRDTGVLFF
V: TRBV6-1; D: -; J: TRBJ1-6; size: -; DNA: TGTGCCAGCAGTGAAGATACCGGGAATCCCAGCTCCTATAATTCACCCCTCCACTTT; CDR3: CASSEDTGNPSSYNSPLHF
V: TRBV12-1; D: -; J: TRBJ2-1; size: -; DNA: TGTGCCAGCATACCCGGGACTAGGGGCGACAATGAGCAGTTCTTC; CDR3: CASIPGTRGDNEQFF
V: TRBV10-1; D: TRBD2; J: TRBJ2-1; size: few; DNA: TGCGCCAGTAGGGGAACCTCCTCCGGGACTAGAGACAATAAGCAGTTCTTC; CDR3: CASRGTSSGTRDNKQFF
V: TRBV20-1; D: -; J: TRBJ2-1; size: -; DNA: TGCAGTGCTAGAGATATCAGGCCTAACTCCTACAATGGGCAGTTCTTC; CDR3: CSARDIRPNSYNGQFF
V: TRBV12-3/TRBV12-4; D: -; J: TRBJ2-1; size: -; DNA: TGTGCCAGCCAGGGCCGGGACGGGGGAATCGGGCAGTTCTTC; CDR3: CASQGRDGGIGQFF
V: TRBV20-1; D: -; J: TRBJ2-7; size: -; DNA: TGCAATGCTTACCCTTCTATCACGGAGGAGTCTTACGAGCAGTACTTC; CDR3: CNAYPSITEESYEQYF
V: TRBV7-9; D: TRBD1; J: TRBJ1-1; size: -; DNA: TGTGCCAGCAGCATAACAGGGGGTAGGGCCACTGAAGCTTTCTTT; CDR3: CASSITGGRATEAFF
V: TRBV20-1; D: -; J: TRBJ2-3; size: -; DNA: TGCGATGCTAGAGATGGGGGAGGCTTCACAGATACGCAGTATTTT; CDR3: CDARDGGGFTDTQYF
V: TRBV10-3; D: -; J: TRBJ2-5; size: many; DNA: TGTGCCATCAGTGATGGGGAGACCCAGTACTTC; CDR3: CAISDGETQYF
V: TRBV4-1; D: -; J: TRBJ2-3; size: -; DNA: TGCGCCAGCAGCCAGCAACCCATGATTGCAGATACGCAGTATTTT; CDR3: CASSQQPMIADTQYF
V: TRBV6-5; D: -; J: TRBJ1-2; size: -; DNA: TGTGCCACCCCACCTCAGGAAGCGTGTAGAGCCTATGGCTACACCTTC; CDR3: CATPPQEACRAYGYTF
V: TRBV11-1; D: -; J: TRBJ2-2; size: -; DNA: TGTCCCAGCAGCCGAGCGGGTTCCGGGGAGCTGTCTTTT; CDR3: CPSSRAGSGELSF
V: TRBV11-2; D: -; J: TRBJ2-1; size: once; DNA: TGTGCCAACCAGAGGCGGCAGGGAGACAATGAGCAGTTCTTC; CDR3: CANQRRQGDNEQFF
V: TRBV11-2; D: -; J: TRBJ2-2; size: -; DNA: TGTGCCAGCAGTTTACGTCATGATGGCGGGGAGCTGTTTTTT; CDR3: CASSLRHDGGELFF
V: TRBV29-1; D: TRBD1; J: TRBJ1-2; size: -; DNA: TGCAGCGTTCGGACAGGGCCTAACTATGGTTACAGCTTC; CDR3: CSVRTGPNYGYSF
V: TRBV29-1; D: -; J: TRBJ1-1; size: few; DNA: TGCAGCGTTGATAGGACAGCGAACACTGAAGCTTTCTTT; CDR3: CSVDRTANTEAFF
V: TRBV20-1; D: -; J: TRBJ1-6; size: once; DNA: TGCAGTGCTAGAGATTTTCCGGGGAGTCGGTCCTATAATTCACCCCTCCACTTT; CDR3: CSARDFPGSRSYNSPLHF
V: TRBV30; D: -; J: TRBJ2-1; size: -; DNA: TGTGCCTGGAGCCGGAGTAGGGGAAATGAGCAGTTCTTC; CDR3: CAWSRSRGNEQFF
V: TRBV11-2; D: -; J: TRBJ2-3; size: -; DNA: TGTGCCAGCAGCGCGACACTCGGGACACGGGATCTAGCGGAGAGCACAGATACGCAGTATTTT; CDR3: CASSATLGTRDLAESTDTQYF
V: TRBV11-3; D: TRBD1; J: TRBJ2-1; size: -; DNA: TGTGCCAGCAGCTTAGCTGGACAGGTACACTACAATGAGCAGTTCTTC; CDR3: CASSLAGQVHYNEQFF
V: TRBV11-2; D: TRBD2; J: TRBJ2-1; size: -; DNA: TGTGCAAGCAGCCACGGACTAGCGGGAAACAATTGGCAGTTCTTC; CDR3: CASSHGLAGNNWQFF
V: TRBV28; D: TRBD2; J: TRBJ2-2; size: once; DNA: TGTGCCAGCAGAGTAGGAGCGGGACGATCCAACACCGGGGAGCTGTTTTTT; CDR3: CASRVGAGRSNTGELFF
V: TRBV5-1; D: TRBD2; J: TRBJ2-5; size: -; DNA: TGCGCCAGCAGCCCGGGACTAGCGGACTACCAAGAGACCCAGTACTTC; CDR3: CASSPGLADYQETQYF
V: TRBV20-1; D: TRBD2; J: TRBJ2-1; size: -; DNA: TGCAGTGCTGGGGGACTAGCAATCCATGGGCAGTTCTTC; CDR3: CSAGGLAIHGQFF
V: TRBV11-3; D: -; J: TRBJ2-7; size: -; DNA: TGTGCCAGCAGCTCCGACAGGTTTTTCTACATGCAGTACTTC; CDR3: CASSSDRFFYMQYF
V: TRBV11-1; D: TRBD1; J: TRBJ2-7; size: -; DNA: TGTGCCAGCAACGGACAGGGGCTCGAGCAGTCCTTC; CDR3: CASNGQGLEQSF
V: TRBV11-2; D: TRBD2; J: TRBJ2-1; size: many; DNA: TGTGCCAGCAGCTTTCATCTAGCGGCTGAGCAGTTCTTC; CDR3: CASSFHLAAEQFF
V: TRBV20-1; D: -; J: TRBJ2-3; size: -; DNA: TGCAGTGCTCACGCTGTGGGGGCGGGTGATACGCAGTATTTT; CDR3: CSAHAVGAGDTQYF
V: TRBV11-3; D: -; J: TRBJ2-1; size: -; DNA: TGTGCGAGCAGCTTAAGTTGGAGTGAGCAGCTCTTC; CDR3: CASSLSWSEQLF
V: TRBV11-2; D: -; J: TRBJ2-2; size: many; DNA: TGTGCCAGCAGCTTAGCCCGGACCGGGGAGCTGTTTTTT; CDR3: CASSLARTGELFF
V: TRBV11-1; D: -; J: TRBJ1-1; size: -; DNA: TGCACCAGCAGCGGGGGCGGGTCAGAAGCTTTCTTT; CDR3: CTSSGGGSEAFF
V: TRBV6-5; D: -; J: TRBJ2-1; size: -; DNA: TGTGCCGGCAGTTACCGACAGGTAGGGCTCGGTGAGCAGTTCTTC; CDR3: CAGSYRQVGLGEQFF
V: TRBV6-2/TRBV6-3; D: -; J: TRBJ1-1; size: -; DNA: TGTGCCAGCAGTTTGACAAGGGGGGACACTGAAGCTTTCTTT; CDR3: CASSLTRGDTEAFF
V: TRBV11-3; D: -; J: TRBJ2-3; size: -; DNA: TGTGCCAGCAGCAGGCCGTTAGGACTCGACTCATCTATTACAGTTACGCAGTATTTT; CDR3: CASSRPLGLDSSITVTQYF
V: TRBV12-3/TRBV12-4; D: TRBD2; J: TRBJ2-3; size: -; DNA: TGTGCCAGCAGTCTAGCGGAACCAGTGGGTGCGCAGTATTTT; CDR3: CASSLAEPVGAQYF
V: TRBV5-1; D: TRBD2; J: TRBJ2-2; size: -; DNA: TGCGCCAGCAGCGTTAGCGGGAGTAGCGGCACCGGGGAGCTGTTTTTT; CDR3: CASSVSGSSGTGELFF
V: TRBV5-1; D: -; J: TRBJ2-2; size: many; DNA: TGCGCCAGCAGTCGGCGGGCGGACACCGGGGAGCTGTTTTTT; CDR3: CASSRRADTGELFF
V: TRBV11-2; D: -; J: TRBJ2-1; size: -; DNA: TGTGCCAGCAGCTTAGTAAGGCAGGGTTACAATGAGCAGTTCTTC; CDR3: CASSLVRQGYNEQFF
V: TRBV29-1; D: TRBD1; J: TRBJ2-5; size: many; DNA: TGCAGCGTTTTTACAGGGGTCAGTGAGACCCAGTACTTC; CDR3: CSVFTGVSETQYF
V: TRBV11-2; D: TRBD2; J: TRBJ2-1; size: -; DNA: TGTGCCAGCGCGCTGAGCGGGACTGACAATGAGAAGTTCTTC; CDR3: CASALSGTDNEKFF
V: TRBV11-2; D: -; J: TRBJ2-3; size: -; DNA: TGTGTCAGCAGCTTGTCTTACAGGATCACAGATACGCAGTATTTT; CDR3: CVSSLSYRITDTQYF
V: TRBV14; D: -; J: TRBJ2-5; size: -; DNA: TGTGCCAGCAGCCTCCGGATAGGGCAAGAGACCCAGTACTTC; CDR3: CASSLRIGQETQYF